Listed here are 17 T cell receptor beta chains from one sample, sequenced in a study of T-cell reconstitution after alpha-beta-depleted transplantation in children. The TCRbeta library incorporated unique molecular identifiers. TCRdb fed the PCR reads into MiXCR, producing one record per CDR3 protein. Of about 260,000 distinct CDR3 sequences in the sample, around a tenth were seen once. The material sequenced was peripheral blood, taken 180 days after TCRalphabeta/CD19-depleted stem cell transplant. These receptors were collected from a male patient aged 2-15 years who had a stem cell transplant for chronic granulomatous disease, so the T cells may come from the graft donor.

In its sample, this clonotype was seen many times. The V and J genes are TRBV27 and TRBJ2-3; D gene ambiguous. V lost 0 bases and J lost 3, with 7 bases in between. CDR3 length: 14 residues. The germline gives CDR1 MNHEY, CDR2 SMNVEV (reference sequence). Here the CDR3 DNA reads TGTGCCAGCAGTTTATCTAGACTTACAGATACGCAGTATTTT. Protein product: CASSLSRLTDTQYF.

This clonotype was found many times. The chain combines TRBV28 with TRBJ2-7, with a tentative D call TRBD2 (5 bases). CDR1 and CDR2 from the germline V gene are MDHEN and SYDVKM. The CDR3 consists of 16 residues. Trimming took 5 bases from V and 0 from J, leaving 17 bases between them. The CDR3 sequence: CASSPVVRRSSYEQYF. CDR3 nucleotide sequence: TGTGCCAGCAGTCCGGTGGTGCGGAGGAGCTCCTACGAGCAGTACTTC.

The V and J genes are TRBV7-2 and TRBJ1-6; perhaps TRBD1 as D (6 bases). From germline, CDR1 is SGHTA and CDR2 FQGNSA. The CDR3 length is 16 residues. V dropped 3 bases and J dropped 8 bases, with 17 bases sitting between them. In DNA form, the CDR3 reads TGTGCCAGCAGCTTTAACAGGGTGAATGGGGATTCACCCCTCCACTTT. Protein product: CASSFNRVNGDSPLHF.

There are many counts of this clonotype. This rearrangement joins TRBV20-1 to TRBJ2-3, with TRBD2 matching over 14 bases. From germline, CDR1 is DFQATT and CDR2 SNEGSKA (reference sequence). The V and J ends lost 1 base and 4 bases, in that order; junction bases with no gene match: 4. This CDR3 is built from 16 residues. The CDR3 DNA reads TGCAGTGCTAGAGCTGGGACTAGCGGGAGCTCAGATACGCAGTATTTT. Protein sequence: CSARAGTSGSSDTQYF.

A few counts support this clonotype. This chain uses TRBV28 with TRBJ1-5; D ambiguous. Germline values: CDR1 MDHEN, CDR2 SYDVKM. The V end was cut by 6 bases, the J end by 4 bases, with 16 bases between. The CDR3 covers 15 residues. CDR3 sequence: CASRKWRRENQPQHF. The DNA for the CDR3 is TGTGCCAGCAGAAAGTGGAGGCGAGAAAATCAGCCCCAGCATTTT.

This clonotype has only a few counts. The V call is TRBV28, the J call TRBJ1-5, with no clear D. V shed 6 bases and J shed 5 bases, with 17 bases lying between them. This CDR3 is 15 amino acids long. The germline CDR1 and CDR2 sequences are MDHEN and SYDVKM. In nucleotides, the CDR3 is TGTGCCAGCAGCCCTGCGGGGTTTTCATATCAGCCCCAGCATTTT. It codes for CASSPAGFSYQPQHF.

There are many counts of this clonotype. This chain connects TRBV7-2 to TRBJ2-7, with D unclear. There are 15 residues in the CDR3. Trimming removed 5 bases at V and 3 bases at J, with 17 bases between. CDR1 and CDR2 from the germline V gene are SGHTA and FQGNSA. The CDR3 sequence is CASSAIGLGNYEQYF. DNA for the CDR3: TGTGCCAGCAGCGCCATTGGTTTGGGGAACTACGAGCAGTACTTC.

This clonotype has a count of ten or more. The genes are TRBV20-1 and TRBJ2-3, with D tentatively TRBD1 (5 bases). The CDR3 has 13 residues. V shed 6 bases and J shed 0 bases, with 10 bases lying between them. Germline V lookup: CDR1 DFQATT, CDR2 SNEGSKA (reference sequence). The CDR3, as DNA: TGCAGTGCCAGGGAATCTAGCACAGATACGCAGTATTTT. Residues: CSARESSTDTQYF.

This clonotype occurred many times. This chain uses TRBV5-6 with TRBJ1-2; D might be TRBD1 (5 bases). This CDR3 region has 14 residues. V was clipped by 0 bases and J by 4 bases, with 10 bases between them. Germline loops: CDR1 SGHDT, CDR2 YYEEEE. CDR3 in DNA: TGTGCCAGCAGCTTGGGGGGGGACCCCTATGGCTACACCTTC. Its translation is CASSLGGDPYGYTF.

As regards this clonotype: Given a much more abundant clone one base away, this may be a read error. The chain joins TRBV5-1 to TRBJ1-1, with D possibly TRBD1 on 6 matching bases. The CDR3 consists of 14 residues. The V gene's germline CDR1 is SGHRS and CDR2 YFSETQ. The V end was cut by 5 bases, the J end by 5 bases, with 16 bases between. CDR3: CASRVGKGGTEAFF. The CDR3 DNA reads TGCGCCAGCAGGGTAGGAAAGGGGGGGACTGAAGCTTTCTTT.

The sample holds many counts of this clonotype. The chain has TRBV14 and TRBJ1-2; perhaps TRBD1 as D (5 bases). The CDR3 sequence is 14 residues long. The germline V gene has CDR1 SGHDN and CDR2 FVKESK. Deletions cut 3 bases from V and 8 bases from J, with 16 bases between. The CDR3 is CASSHGTVLLGYTF. CDR3 sequence (DNA): TGTGCCAGCAGCCACGGGACCGTCCTTCTGGGCTACACCTTC. Together with reference TRBV14 and TRBJ1-2, the CDR3 gives the full variable domain: EAGVTQFPSHSVIEKGQTVTLRCDPISGHDNLYWYRRVMGKEIKFLLHFVKESKQDESGMPNNRFLAERTGGTYSTLKVQPAELEDSGVYFCASSHGTVLLGYTFGSGTRLTVV.

The table lists this clonotype with many counts. The chain employs TRBV18 and TRBJ2-1; 13 bases map to TRBD2. Germline V gene data show CDR1 as KGHSH and CDR2 as LQKENI. With V trimmed by 6 bases and J by 12 bases, 8 bases remained unmatched. This CDR3 contains 14 residues. CDR3 sequence: CASSPGLAGDLQFF. Here the CDR3 DNA reads TGTGCCAGCTCGCCCGGACTAGCGGGAGATCTGCAGTTCTTC.

This clonotype was found many times. The rearrangement joins TRBV5-1 to TRBJ2-7; weak D call: TRBD2 (6 bases). This CDR3 region has 13 residues. The ends were cut back, 4 bases at V and 4 bases at J, with 12 bases in the middle. Germline V gene lookup returns CDR1 SGHRS and CDR2 YFSETQ. The CDR3 reads CASSRERGYEQYF. CDR3 in DNA: TGCGCCAGCAGCCGGGAGCGCGGGTACGAGCAGTACTTC. The entire variable domain, with the rest obtained from reference TRBV5-1 and TRBJ2-7, is as follows: KAGVTQTPRYLIKTRGQQVTLSCSPISGHRSVSWYQQTPGQGLQFLFEYFSETQRNKGNFPGRFSGRQFSNSRSEMNVSTLELGDSALYLCASSRERGYEQYFGPGTRLTVT.

V is TRBV7-3 and J is TRBJ2-1; no firm D call. The CDR3 is made up of 14 amino acids. Germline CDR1 reads SGHTA; CDR2 reads FQGTGA. Trimming cost V 0 bases and J 7 bases, with 10 bases left between them. The CDR3 sequence is CASSLTSNPNEQFF. CDR3 bases: TGTGCCAGCAGCTTAACTTCCAACCCGAATGAGCAGTTCTTC.

This clonotype was seen ten or more times. This chain joins TRBV3-1 and TRBJ2-3; D is unclear. The germline gives CDR1 LGHDT, CDR2 YNNKEL (reference sequence). This CDR3 contains 12 residues. V lost 4 bases, J lost 7 bases, and 9 bases lay in between. CDR3 residues: CASSPQDYTQYF. CDR3 nucleotide sequence: TGTGCCAGCAGCCCCCAGGATTATACGCAGTATTTT.

This clonotype was recorded at least ten times. V gene TRBV18 combines with J gene TRBJ2-3, with 11 bases that match TRBD2. Germline CDR1 and CDR2: KGHSH and LQKENI. The CDR3 is 16 amino acids. Germline trimming cut 3 bases from V and 2 bases from J; bases unmatched to any gene: 4. CDR3 nucleotides: TGTGCCAGCTCACCCCCGGGACTAGCGGACACAGATACGCAGTATTTT. Its protein is CASSPPGLADTDTQYF.

This clonotype was counted at least ten times. The V and J genes are TRBV20-1 and TRBJ2-3; D may be TRBD1 or TRBD2 (5 bases each). This CDR3 has 13 residues. Germline CDR1 and CDR2: DFQATT and SNEGSKA (reference sequence). Trimming pared 5 bases from V and 3 bases from J, leaving 12 bases between. CDR3: CSAPRGETDTQYF. For the CDR3, the DNA is TGCAGTGCTCCAAGAGGGGAGACAGATACGCAGTATTTT.